This T cell receptor (beta chain) was identified in a study of T cells in Graves' hyperthyroidism and ophthalmopathy. Trimming removed 6 bases at V and 5 bases at J, with 25 bases between. The CDR3 has 17 residues. From germline, CDR1 is MNHEY and CDR2 SMNVEV (reference sequence). Details on this clonotype: No antigen is known for it.

Overall study results and limits: In blood, most of the thyroid clonotypes expanded above 0.001 were also present.

Using RNA transcripts as the source, TCR beta CDR3 regions were amplified. Initially, a first-round RT-PCR of the TCR CDR3 employed the HTBI primer set. From the multiplex PCR reads, TCRdb called clonotypes with MiXCR, one entry per CDR3 protein. The sample has about half a million distinct CDR3 sequences; roughly 25% are singletons. The specimen sequenced was blood. The V call is TRBV27, the J call TRBJ2-5; either TRBD1 or TRBD2 may supply D (5 bases each). The clonotype was recovered from a young woman with Graves' ophthalmopathy. CDR3 bases: TGTGCCAGCAGGGGGGTGCTAGCCCGCTTCGGAAGGGAGACCCAGTACTTC. Translated, it gives CASRGVLARFGRETQYF.